The 20 T cell receptor beta chains presented below share a single source sample, sequenced in a study of shared clonotypes between healthy human individuals. The protocol was immunoSEQ multiplex PCR, while the TCRdb copy is restricted to in-frame clones and leaves out a portion. The repertoire holds 490,000 or so clones, with 79% as singletons. The source material was PBMCs. These receptors were obtained from a woman aged 35 to 49 in good health. Some clones in this sample may be carry-over from other donors' samples.

This clone was picked up a small number of times. The chain recombines TRBV6-5 with TRBJ2-6; TRBD2 might be the D (6 bases). Germline assignment: CDR1 MNHEY and CDR2 SVGAGI. Trimming cost V 6 bases and J 0 bases, with 6 bases left between them. The CDR3 consists of 14 residues. The CDR3 sequence: CASRGLSGANVLTF. The DNA of the CDR3 is TGTGCCAGCAGGGGACTCTCTGGGGCCAACGTCCTGACTTTC.

This chain connects TRBV6-5 to TRBJ2-7, with TRBD1 matching 10 bases. CDR1 and CDR2 (germline): MNHEY, SVGAGI. Trimming took 0 bases from V and 6 from J; bases not matched to a gene: 5. This CDR3 has 15 residues. CDR3 DNA sequence: TGTGCCAGCAGTTACTCCGGGACAGGGGAATTCGAGCAGTACTTC. Its protein is CASSYSGTGEFEQYF.

The chain combines TRBV30 with TRBJ1-3; D gene unclear. Germline V gene sequence: CDR1 GTSNPN, CDR2 SVGIG (reference sequence). CDR3 size: 11 residues. V gave up 7 bases and J gave up 3 bases, with 7 bases separating them. The DNA of the CDR3 is TGTGCCTCCTACTTTGGAAACACCATATATTTT. Encoded protein: CASYFGNTIYF.

This sequence joins TRBV10-3 and TRBJ1-2, with D unresolved. Germline V gene data show CDR1 as ENHRY and CDR2 as SYGVKD. The germline V and J ends were trimmed by 0 bases and 4 bases, with 15 bases remaining between them. CDR3 size: 16 residues. The CDR3, as DNA: TGTGCCATCAGTGAGTCCCCCCAAGCAGGTAGCTATGGCTACACCTTC. This translates into CAISESPQAGSYGYTF.

The DNA of the CDR3 is TGTGCCAGCTTAAAGGGGACTAGCGGGAGCCGAGAGCAGTACTTC. Translated, it gives CASLKGTSGSREQYF. The chain joins TRBV2 to TRBJ2-7, with 14 bases that match TRBD2. Per germline, CDR1 SNHLY and CDR2 FYNNEI. The V segment lost 8 bases and the J segment 7 bases; nucleotides outside the gene matches: 10. CDR3 length equals 15 residues.

The V call is TRBV18, the J call TRBJ1-1; 8 bases agree with TRBD1. The length of the CDR3 is 14 residues. With 3 bases clipped from V and 5 bases from J, the junction kept 5 bases outside the gene matches. CDR1 is KGHSH, CDR2 LQKENI, per germline. The CDR3 sequence is CASSPAGGRTEAFF. The CDR3 DNA is TGTGCCAGCTCACCGGCAGGGGGCCGGACTGAAGCTTTCTTT. Looking up the rest from reference TRBV18 and TRBJ1-1 gives the full variable domain: NAGVMQNPRHLVRRRGQEARLRCSPMKGHSHVYWYRQLPEEGLKFMVYLQKENIIDESGMPKERFSAEFPKEGPSILRIQQVVRGDSAAYFCASSPAGGRTEAFFGQGTRLTVV.

This clone was observed a single time. V and J are TRBV18 and TRBJ1-1; D may be TRBD1 (6 bases). Trimming took off 0 bases at V and 0 bases at J, with 14 bases between the two ends. Germline V CDR1 and CDR2: KGHSH, LQKENI. The CDR3 has 17 amino acids. CDR3 sequence (DNA): TGTGCCAGCTCACCACCGGACAGCAGAACAATGAACACTGAAGCTTTCTTT. It is translated as CASSPPDSRTMNTEAFF.

The CDR3 loop reads CASGGALFYEQYF. DNA of the CDR3: TGTGCCAGCGGGGGGGCTCTATTCTACGAGCAGTACTTC. This sequence joins TRBV6-1 and TRBJ2-7, with D possibly TRBD2 on 7 matching bases. CDR3 length equals 13 residues. V shed 8 bases and J shed 3 bases, with 14 bases lying between them. Looked up from germline, CDR1 is MNHNS and CDR2 is SASEGT.

This clone was recorded many times. This rearrangement joins TRBV6-6 to TRBJ2-7; 8 nucleotides line up with TRBD2. The CDR3 loop spans 12 amino acids. CDR1 and CDR2 from the germline V gene are MNHNY and SVGAGI (reference sequence). Germline trimming cut 11 bases from V and 6 bases from J; bases unmatched to any gene: 9. CDR3 nucleotides: TGTGCCGCCAGCGGGAGAGGCCTCGAGCAGTACTTC. Translation: CAASGRGLEQYF.

The DNA of the CDR3 is TGTGCCAGCAGCTTAGCGGGCCCCAAGACGGGAGGGCCTACGTACTATTTT. Its protein is CASSLAGPKTGGPTYYF. V is TRBV7-2 and J is TRBJ2-3; 8 nucleotides match TRBD2. J gave up 15 bases and V 0 bases, and 20 bases lay outside the gene matches. Germline loops: CDR1 SGHTA, CDR2 FQGNSA. CDR3 size: 17 residues.

To note about this clone: The same CDR3 arises from other DNA sequences in this sample as well. This sequence joins TRBV5-1 and TRBJ2-2; D unclear. V shed 2 bases and J shed 1 base, with 3 bases lying between them. CDR3 length: 13 residues. Germline-derived CDR1 and CDR2 are SGHRS and YFSETQ. CDR3 DNA sequence: TGCGCCAGCAGCTTAGGGAACACCGGGGAGCTGTTTTTT. Residues: CASSLGNTGELFF.

This chain links TRBV4-1 with TRBJ1-5; 8 bases line up with TRBD1. Per the germline V gene, CDR1 is MGHRA and CDR2 is YSYEKL. This CDR3 has 16 amino acids. The V and J ends lost 0 bases and 4 bases, in that order; junction bases with no gene match: 5. CDR3 nucleotides: TGCGCCAGCAGCCAAGATCGGGACAGGAAGAATCAGCCCCAGCATTTT. Protein: CASSQDRDRKNQPQHF.

This clone was counted only a few times. The rearrangement joins TRBV28 to TRBJ2-3, with 9 bases identical to TRBD2. This CDR3 is built from 16 residues. Germline values: CDR1 MDHEN, CDR2 SYDVKM. J gave up 0 bases and V 3 bases, and 4 bases lay outside the gene matches. The CDR3 here is CASSLTGTSSTDTQYF. Written as DNA, the CDR3 is TGTGCCAGCAGTTTGACCGGGACTAGCAGCACAGATACGCAGTATTTT.

V gene TRBV28 combines with J gene TRBJ1-2; 8 positions agree with TRBD1. With 5 bases clipped from V and 4 bases from J, the junction kept 6 bases outside the gene matches. CDR1 is MDHEN, CDR2 SYDVKM, per germline. The CDR3 totals 14 residues. This CDR3 is CASSPPGQVYGYTF. CDR3 nucleotides: TGTGCCAGCAGTCCACCGGGACAGGTCTATGGCTACACCTTC.

The sample holds a few counts of this clone. The chain combines TRBV4-1 with TRBJ2-3, with unresolved D. The germline V gene has CDR1 MGHRA and CDR2 YSYEKL. The CDR3 extends over 16 amino acids. Between the trimmed V and J ends, which lost 3 bases and 1 base, there was a span of 14 bases. The CDR3 is CASSQGPHAGTDTQYF. As DNA, the CDR3 is TGCGCCAGCAGCCAGGGTCCCCACGCTGGCACAGATACGCAGTATTTT.

V and J are TRBV11-2 and TRBJ1-3; D gene unclear. Germline CDR1 reads SGHAT; CDR2 reads FQNNGV. The CDR3 has 13 amino acids. V was trimmed by 3 bases and J by 2 bases, leaving 5 bases between them. DNA of the CDR3: TGTGCCAGCAGCTTGTATGCTGGAAACACCATATATTTT. Protein sequence: CASSLYAGNTIYF.

This clone was seen a single time. The J gene is TRBJ2-1, the V gene TRBV7-6, with 10 positions matching TRBD2. This CDR3 has 15 residues. Germline assignment: CDR1 SGHVS and CDR2 FNYEAQ. Germline trimming cut 6 bases from V and 4 bases from J; bases unmatched to any gene: 6. The DNA for the CDR3 is TGTGCCAGCAGTCCTAGCGGGAGTAGGTACAATGAGCAGTTCTTC. Translation: CASSPSGSRYNEQFF.

The chain links TRBV10-3 to TRBJ1-5; D is perhaps TRBD1 (5 bases). CDR1 is ENHRY and CDR2 is SYGVKD in the germline V gene. This CDR3 is 13 amino acids long. V lost 9 bases and J lost 0, with 9 bases in between. The CDR3 reads CAIQVNSNQPQHF. CDR3 sequence (DNA): TGTGCCATACAGGTGAATAGCAATCAGCCCCAGCATTTT.

V usage is TRBV19 and J usage is TRBJ1-2; the match to TRBD1 covers 7 bases. This CDR3 comprises 14 residues. Germline trimming cut 5 bases from V and 6 bases from J; bases unmatched to any gene: 9. The germline V gene has CDR1 LNHDA and CDR2 SQIVND (reference sequence). The CDR3 coding sequence is TGTGCCAGTAGTCCCCGACAGGGACTGAATGGCTACACCTTC. Translated: CASSPRQGLNGYTF.

As to this clone: A read error likely explains this, since a far larger clone differs by one base. The rearrangement links TRBV5-6 to TRBJ1-1; D may be TRBD1 (6 bases). Looked up from germline, CDR1 is SGHDT and CDR2 is YYEEEE. The CDR3 is 17 residues long. CDR3 amino acids: CASSLSPQGGMNTEALF. CDR3 sequence (DNA): TGTGCCAGCAGCTTGTCCCCGCAAGGGGGGATGAACACTGAAGCTCTCTTT. Using reference TRBV5-6 and TRBJ1-1 for the parts outside the CDR3, the full variable domain is DAGVTQSPTHLIKTRGQQVTLRCSPKSGHDTVSWYQQALGQGPQFIFQYYEEEERQRGNFPDRFSGHQFPNYSSELNVNALLLGDSALYLCASSLSPQGGMNTEALFGQGTRLTVV.